This T cell receptor beta chain is from a study of shared clonotypes between healthy human individuals. Study context: Participating donors consisted of a couple of women and a few men aged 18 to 49.

For sorted subsets, about 200 ng DNA per replicate equaled about 30,000 T cell genomes. Using immunoSEQ multiplex PCR, the repertoire was profiled, and TCRdb retains in-frame clones only, with some absent. This sample yields about 2.2 million clones, of which about 93% are seen a single time; about 1.5% belongs to the top ten. This clone was counted between two and nine times. Its antigen is unidentified. In the naive CD8 group, cells lacked CD45RO and were positively selected for CCR7, so terminally differentiated effector memory CD45RA+ cells were left out. The CDR3 is made up of 13 amino acids. The trim removed 0 bases at V and 9 bases at J, leaving 4 bases unmatched. Germline lookup yields CDR1 LNHNV and CDR2 YYDKDF (reference sequence). General study results and limits: Rarefaction indicated that sorted-subset sequencing remained incomplete although depth was large. The diversity represented, both genetic and in exposure history, was limited by few donors.

The sequenced material came from naive CD8+ T cells from PBMCs. The rearrangement joins TRBV15 to TRBJ2-7; 8 nucleotides line up with TRBD1. The source of this sequence is a man aged 18-30 years in good health. Some clones in this sample may be carry-over from other donors' samples. CDR3 loop: CATSRDDRGRQYF. DNA of the CDR3: TGTGCCACCAGCAGAGACGACAGGGGAAGGCAGTACTTC.